This T cell receptor beta chain was observed in a study of blood T cell repertoires in COVID-19. About the study: Material from acute and convalescent COVID-19 was sourced from the United States, Italy and Spain. T cells, B-cell-depleted T cells, or PBMCs supplied cDNA or gDNA.

Study processing details: By means of reference gene primer amplification, nucleated cell counts were estimated. Clones were read by immunoSEQ multiplex PCR, and TCRdb kept only the in-frame ones, dropping some. Clone size and V and J calls were adopted from that table, with D and trimming inferred from the DNA. The data contain roughly 200,000 clones, about 85% of them seen just once; the ten biggest clones take up over 15%. This clone occurred a few times. The CDR3 is made up of 13 amino acids. Germline assignment: CDR1 KGHSH and CDR2 LQKENI. V was shortened by 2 bases and J by 4 bases, with 8 bases between the two germline ends.

Sequencing used peripheral blood. The sequence was collected from a woman older than 75 with active or convalescent COVID-19. This chain uses TRBV18 with TRBJ2-5, with D unresolved. Here the CDR3 DNA reads TGTGCCAGCTCACCAATTCTTTTAGAGACCCAGTACTTC. Residues: CASSPILLETQYF.